A selection of T cell receptor beta chains follows, all from one sample in a study of circulating CD8 cells and anti-PD-1 response in melanoma. TCRdb processed the reads anew with MiXCR; each CDR3 protein has one entry. The sample records around 590 distinct CDR3 sequences, 5% to 7.5% being singletons. The sequenced sample was CD8+ T cells from PBMCs, obtained at baseline or after one month of anti-PD-1 therapy (not recorded which). The receptors here all came from a human donor with melanoma. Each CDR3 is given with its conserved first and last residue. Fields, in order: J gene, D gene, clone size, V gene, CDR3 protein, CDR3 DNA. A D gene is named only where the DNA matches it firmly. The size field is filled for only some rows; it gives once, few, many or a size class.

j_call: TRBJ2-5; d_call: NA; clone_size: large; v_call: TRBV7-7; cdr3_aa: CASSAAGASGETQYF; cdr3_nt: TGTGCTAGCAGCGCCGCGGGGGCTAGCGGAGAGACCCAGTACTTC
j_call: TRBJ2-1; d_call: TRBD2; clone_size: large; v_call: TRBV7-2; cdr3_aa: CASSLTSGKYNEQFF; cdr3_nt: TGTGCCAGCAGCTTGACTAGCGGGAAATACAATGAGCAGTTCTTC
j_call: TRBJ2-7; d_call: TRBD1; clone_size: medium-sized; v_call: TRBV27; cdr3_aa: CASSYRDSTYEQYF; cdr3_nt: TGTGCCAGCAGTTACCGGGACAGCACCTACGAGCAGTACTTC
j_call: TRBJ1-2; d_call: NA; clone_size: NA; v_call: TRBV20-1; cdr3_aa: CSAPRAPQLGGYTF; cdr3_nt: TGCAGTGCTCCCCGGGCCCCCCAGTTGGGTGGCTACACCTTC
j_call: TRBJ1-2; d_call: NA; clone_size: once; v_call: TRBV7-3; cdr3_aa: CASGSPDQDYGYTF; cdr3_nt: TGTGCCAGCGGCTCACCCGATCAGGACTATGGCTACACCTTC
j_call: TRBJ1-1; d_call: TRBD1; clone_size: large; v_call: TRBV2; cdr3_aa: CASREIQGHSMNTEAFF; cdr3_nt: TGTGCCAGCAGGGAGATACAGGGGCATTCGATGAACACTGAAGCTTTCTTT
j_call: TRBJ2-1; d_call: NA; clone_size: medium-sized; v_call: TRBV19; cdr3_aa: CASTTLGANEQFF; cdr3_nt: TGTGCCAGTACCACTCTGGGGGCCAATGAGCAGTTCTTC
j_call: TRBJ2-4; d_call: TRBD1; clone_size: large; v_call: TRBV19; cdr3_aa: CASIGDSRNIQYF; cdr3_nt: TGTGCCAGTATAGGGGACAGCCGAAACATTCAGTACTTC
j_call: TRBJ2-4; d_call: TRBD2; clone_size: large; v_call: TRBV2; cdr3_aa: CASSRDSGKNIQYF; cdr3_nt: TGTGCCAGCTCTAGAGATAGCGGGAAAAACATTCAGTACTTC
j_call: TRBJ2-1; d_call: NA; clone_size: few; v_call: TRBV5-5; cdr3_aa: CASSERREQFF; cdr3_nt: TGTGCCAGCAGCGAGCGACGTGAGCAGTTCTTC